A few counts support the clone carrying this TCR beta chain. The data were taken from a study of blood T cell repertoires in COVID-19. Enrollees, roughly 18 to 90 years old, lived in 20 to 25 US areas. The CDR3 sequence is 16 residues long. Per the germline V gene, CDR1 is GTSNPN and CDR2 is SVGIG (reference sequence). Repertoires were generated with immunoSEQ multiplex PCR, while TCRdb's copy carries only in-frame clones and drops some. Among around 290,000 clones listed, roughly 86% were seen once. This clonotype was sampled from a woman in her twenties or thirties who had recovered from COVID-19. The sequenced sample consisted of PBMCs or T cells enriched from blood (not recorded which). This chain joins TRBV30 and TRBJ2-5, with TRBD2 identical over 12 bases. CDR3 nucleotide sequence: TGTGCAGGGACGTCTAGCGGGGGGGCCGTTAGGGAGACCCAGTACTTC. This translates into CAGTSSGGAVRETQYF. Full variable domain (rest looked up from reference TRBV30 and TRBJ2-5): SQTIHQWPATLVQPVGSPLSLECTVEGTSNPNLYWYRQAAGRGLQLLFYSVGIGQISSEVPQNLSASRPQDRQFILSSKKLLLSDSGFYLCAGTSSGGAVRETQYFGPGTRLLVL.